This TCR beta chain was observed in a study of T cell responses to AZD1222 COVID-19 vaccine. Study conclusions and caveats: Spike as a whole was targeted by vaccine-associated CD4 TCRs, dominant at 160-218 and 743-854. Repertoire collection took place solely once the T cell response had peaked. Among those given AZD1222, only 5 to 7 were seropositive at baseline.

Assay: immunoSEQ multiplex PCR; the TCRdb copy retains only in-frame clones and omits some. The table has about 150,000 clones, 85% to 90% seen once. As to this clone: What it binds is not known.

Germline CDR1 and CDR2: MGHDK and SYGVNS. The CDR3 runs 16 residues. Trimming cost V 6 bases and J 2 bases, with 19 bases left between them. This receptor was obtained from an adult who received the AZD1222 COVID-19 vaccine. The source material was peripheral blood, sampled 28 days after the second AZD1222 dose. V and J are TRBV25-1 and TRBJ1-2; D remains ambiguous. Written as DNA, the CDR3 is TGTGCCAGCAGCGGCCCCTTTCAAGAACTGAACTATGGCTACACCTTC. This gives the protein CASSGPFQELNYGYTF.